This T cell receptor beta chain was sequenced for a study of CD8 T cells in Susac syndrome (dated by TCRdb to the late 2010s). Context from the whole study: Whether CD8+ T cell activation and differentiation in Susac syndrome was antigen driven was tested using repertoire sequencing. The study compared CD8+ T cell repertoire clonality among 12 healthy donors, around 14 Susac syndrome patients and 15 or so multiple sclerosis patients.

Broader findings and caveats from the paper: The study acknowledged that relatively few individuals were included in the TCR sequencing and HLA analysis.

Peripheral blood CD8+ and CD4+ T cells from healthy donors, Susac syndrome patients and multiple sclerosis patients were profiled by high-throughput TCR beta sequencing. The multiple sclerosis controls were treatment-naive patients who had stable or active relapsing-remitting disease and met the revised McDonald criteria. Bulk CD8+ and CD4+ T cells were purified by magnetic negative isolation, whereas CD8+ TEMRA cells were enriched by FACS. Blood was collected in EDTA tubes and processed within 24 hours, with PBMCs isolated through density gradient centrifugation. PBMCs intended for TCR sequencing were cryopreserved in liquid nitrogen and were subsequently thawed in a 37 degrees C water bath. The sorted or isolated CD4+, CD8+ and CD8+ TEMRA cells had a purity of 90% or higher. RNA was extracted using the RNeasy kit, and roughly 0.5 to 1 ug of the RNA was reverse transcribed with random hexamers. TCR beta CDR3 regions were amplified with the immunoSEQ multiplex PCR assay covering 54 Vbeta and 13 Jbeta segments. To correct PCR amplification bias, a synthetic template baseline was used for both primer optimization and computational correction. On the authors' methods: Reads were annotated to V, D and J genes per IMGT and analyzed with immunoSEQ Analyzer, keeping only productive sequences. To calculate clonality, Shannon entropy was normalized by log2 of the number of productive unique sequences and then subtracted from one. Public and private clones were assessed among the 100 most prevalent clones of each patient and control. Clones were defined as Susac-specific if absent from the healthy and MS cohorts, from 1052 published viral clones and from other ImmuneACCESS disease sequences. The raw public data were reprocessed by TCRdb itself: fastp quality trimming at Q25, MiXCR clonotype calling, in-frame beta chains only. Rows merge per CDR3 protein into single entries with the most common DNA and genes. For this entry, the V and J calls and clone size follow TCRdb and not the study's own pipeline. In all, the sample holds 70,000 or so distinct CDR3 sequences, and about 95% of those were seen once. The top ten hold 0.3% to 0.45% of the sample.

In this sample, this clonotype turned up once. Its antigen is not yet known. No base qualities exist here, and no much larger clone lies one base off it. A lone read is weak support. At the junction V is shortened by 2 bases and J by 4 bases; bases outside the gene matches: 6. Spanning cysteine to phenylalanine, the CDR3 consists of 15 amino acids. This entry keeps only the CDR3 DNA: 45 bases, framed from base 1. Based on the germline V gene (reference sequence), the CDR1 and CDR2 sequences are MNHEY and SMNVEV. Sequencing was carried out using CD8+ T cells from PBMCs. The TCR sequence derives from a human donor with multiple sclerosis. Recombination linked TRBV27 to TRBJ1-1; 8 nucleotides in the junction match TRBD1. The CDR3 here reads CASSLAAGGLTEAFF. In nucleotide form, the sequence is TGTGCCAGCAGTTTAGCGGCAGGGGGCCTCACTGAAGCTTTCTTT.